The 20 T cell receptor beta chains presented below share a single source sample, sequenced in a study of T cell repertoires in aging, cancer and after chemotherapy. The template was genomic DNA from peripheral blood, not RNA. Multiplex touch-down PCR with TRB-A/B primers amplified rearranged V-D-J TRB sequences. TCRdb recomputed calls from the multiplex PCR reads with MiXCR, one row per CDR3 protein. The table shows thousands of distinct CDR3 sequences, with around 33% occurring only once. Sequences were obtained from blood. These receptors were collected from a human donor in good health.

By share, this clonotype counts as medium-sized. J is TRBJ2-2 and V is TRBV19, with 7 bases aligning to TRBD1. V lost 6 bases, J lost 0 bases, and 1 base stayed unmatched. Germline V gene sequence: CDR1 LNHDA, CDR2 SQIVND (reference sequence). The CDR3 length is 14 residues. The CDR3 protein is CASRDRPNTGELFF. CDR3 nucleotides: TGTGCCAGTAGGGACAGGCCGAACACCGGGGAGCTGTTTTTT.

This clonotype turned up a few times. The chain combines TRBV19 with TRBJ2-5, with D hard to call. Trimming shortened V by 2 bases and J by 1 base, and 11 bases separated the two germline ends. CDR3 length equals 15 residues. The germline gives CDR1 LNHDA, CDR2 SQIVND (reference sequence). The CDR3, as DNA: TGTGCCAGTAGTATAAGTGAGGCGCTCCAAGAGACCCAGTACTTC. It specifies CASSISEALQETQYF.

J is TRBJ2-7 and V is TRBV10-3; D perhaps matches TRBD1 (5 bases). Germline-derived CDR1 and CDR2 are ENHRY and SYGVKD. CDR3 length equals 14 residues. The V and J ends lost 10 bases and 4 bases respectively, with 20 bases between them. The CDR3 DNA sequence: TGTGCCACCAGGGCGGAGTTGGTCTTTTACGAGCAGTACTTC. This gives the protein CATRAELVFYEQYF.

To note about this clonotype: This clone may be a read error of a much larger clone one base away. The V and J genes are TRBV19 and TRBJ2-2; D remains unclear. In germline, CDR1 is LNHDA, CDR2 SQIVND (reference sequence). Trimming removed 6 bases at V and 2 bases at J, with 13 bases between. The CDR3 is made up of 15 amino acids. The CDR3 coding sequence is TGTGCCAGTAGGGTGGAAGGAAGTAACACCGGGGAGCTGTTTTTT. Amino acid sequence: CASRVEGSNTGELFF. Looking up the rest from reference TRBV19 and TRBJ2-2 gives the full variable domain: DGGITQSPKYLFRKEGQNVTLSCEQNLNHDAMYWYRQDPGQGLRLIYYSQIVNDFQKGDIAEGYSVSREKKESFPLTVTSAQKNPTAFYLCASRVEGSNTGELFFGEGSRLTVL.

This clonotype is labeled medium-sized. The chain has TRBV19 and TRBJ2-3; possible D gene TRBD2, 5 bases. This CDR3 is built from 13 residues. Germline CDR1 and CDR2: LNHDA and SQIVND (reference sequence). The V gene lost 8 bases and the J gene lost 2 bases, with 11 bases spanning the gap. CDR3 amino acids: CASEGRYTDTQYF. CDR3 nucleotides: TGTGCCAGTGAGGGCAGGTACACAGATACGCAGTATTTT. Using reference TRBV19 and TRBJ2-3 for the parts outside the CDR3, the full variable domain is DGGITQSPKYLFRKEGQNVTLSCEQNLNHDAMYWYRQDPGQGLRLIYYSQIVNDFQKGDIAEGYSVSREKKESFPLTVTSAQKNPTAFYLCASEGRYTDTQYFGPGTRLTVL.

The V call is TRBV5-6, the J call TRBJ1-5, with a weak D call TRBD1 (5 bases). The CDR3 extends over 15 amino acids. The V gene's germline CDR1 is SGHDT and CDR2 YYEEEE. V was cut by 2 bases and J by 7 bases, with 16 bases left in between. The CDR3 here is CASSLAHQGLQPQHF. The CDR3 DNA sequence: TGTGCCAGCAGCTTAGCGCACCAGGGATTACAGCCCCAGCATTTT. Using reference TRBV5-6 and TRBJ1-5 for the parts outside the CDR3, the full variable domain is DAGVTQSPTHLIKTRGQQVTLRCSPKSGHDTVSWYQQALGQGPQFIFQYYEEEERQRGNFPDRFSGHQFPNYSSELNVNALLLGDSALYLCASSLAHQGLQPQHFGDGTRLSIL.

This rearrangement joins TRBV12-3 or TRBV12-4 to TRBJ2-5, with 7 bases that match TRBD2. The J segment lost 1 base and the V segment lost 3 bases, leaving 5 bases of the junction unmatched. This CDR3 contains 15 residues. For the CDR3, the DNA is TGTGCCAGCAGTTTGCGGCGGGGGAGCCAAGAGACCCAGTACTTC. Translation: CASSLRRGSQETQYF.

This clonotype qualifies as medium-sized. The chain has TRBV6-1 and TRBJ2-5; 9 bases line up with TRBD2. J was trimmed by 4 bases and V by 6 bases; bases with no gene match: 3. The CDR3 length is 13 residues. CDR1 is MNHNS, CDR2 SASEGT, per germline. The DNA for the CDR3 is TGTGCCAGCAGCTGGACTAGCGCAGAGACCCAGTACTTC. Its translation is CASSWTSAETQYF.

The table lists this clonotype with a few counts. The chain links TRBV6-5 to TRBJ2-1; possibly TRBD1 or TRBD2 for D (5 bases each). Germline CDR1 MNHEY, CDR2 SVGAGI. The CDR3 consists of 16 residues. The V and J ends lost 2 bases and 1 base respectively, with 12 bases between them. CDR3 bases: TGTGCCAGCAGTTACGGGACGGGTACATCCTACAATGAGCAGTTCTTC. Protein product: CASSYGTGTSYNEQFF.

This chain connects TRBV15 to TRBJ2-3; D might be TRBD1 (6 bases). Germline CDR1 and CDR2: LNHNV and YYDKDF (reference sequence). This CDR3 spans 16 amino acids. The V end was cut by 1 base, the J end by 1 base, with 12 bases between. CDR3 in amino acids: CATSRGGEGGTDTQYF. DNA of the CDR3: TGTGCCACCAGCAGAGGTGGTGAGGGGGGCACAGATACGCAGTATTTT.

This clonotype turned up a few times. The chain links TRBV5-6 to TRBJ1-2; possible D gene TRBD1, 5 bases. The CDR3 length is 14 residues. V lost 5 bases, J lost 4 bases, and 15 bases lay in between. Per the germline V gene, CDR1 is SGHDT and CDR2 is YYEEEE. Written as DNA, the CDR3 is TGTGCCAGCAGGCCGGGACGGGGTTCCTATGGCTACACCTTC. As protein: CASRPGRGSYGYTF.

Judged by abundance, this clonotype is medium-sized. This sequence joins TRBV29-1 and TRBJ2-3; unclear D gene. CDR1 SQVTM and CDR2 ANQGSEA come from the germline V gene. This CDR3 region has 12 residues. V was cut by 6 bases and J by 2 bases, with 9 bases left in between. The CDR3 coding sequence is TGCAGCGTCCTCCTCTTCACAGATACGCAGTATTTT. It translates to CSVLLFTDTQYF.

This clonotype was counted a few times. This sequence joins TRBV5-1 and TRBJ2-2, with D perhaps matching TRBD2 (6 bases). Germline values: CDR1 SGHRS, CDR2 YFSETQ. The CDR3 consists of 15 residues. Trimming removed 4 bases from V and 5 bases from J, with 15 bases in between. The CDR3 region has the DNA TGCGCCAGCAGCCCGTGGGGGGAATGGACCGGGGAGCTGTTTTTT. The encoded protein is CASSPWGEWTGELFF.

In this sample, this clonotype turned up a few times. The V gene is TRBV19, the J gene TRBJ2-3; 9 positions match TRBD2. The V gene end was trimmed by 1 base and the J gene end by 3 bases; junction bases not matched to a gene: 2. The CDR3 is 15 residues long. Germline CDR1 is LNHDA and CDR2 is SQIVND (reference sequence). Here the CDR3 DNA reads TGTGCCAGTAGTATAGGCGGGGGGGCAACAGATACGCAGTATTTT. This encodes CASSIGGGATDTQYF.

There are a few counts of this clonotype. The rearrangement joins TRBV11-1 to TRBJ2-7; D remains unclear. Germline V lookup: CDR1 SGHAT, CDR2 FQDESV (reference sequence). The ends were cut back, 4 bases at V and 4 bases at J, with 5 bases in the middle. The CDR3 is 11 residues long. Here the CDR3 reads CASSSQYEQYF. CDR3 coding DNA: TGTGCCAGCAGCTCGCAGTACGAGCAGTACTTC.

The chain has TRBV11-3 and TRBJ2-1; D gene uncertain. The V gene lost 4 bases and the J gene lost 3 bases, with 10 bases spanning the gap. Germline V lookup: CDR1 SGHNT, CDR2 YENEEA. This CDR3 has 14 amino acids. In nucleotides, the CDR3 is TGTGCCAGCAGCTCGTGGACGGGCTACAATGAGCAGTTCTTC. The encoded protein is CASSSWTGYNEQFF.

V usage is TRBV27 and J usage is TRBJ1-1; D is unclear. CDR1 and CDR2 (germline): MNHEY, SMNVEV (reference sequence). The V end lost 5 bases, the J end lost 1 base, and 8 bases lay between the germline ends. CDR3 length equals 13 residues. The CDR3 spells CASSAFRNTEAFF. The CDR3 coding sequence is TGTGCCAGCAGTGCCTTTCGGAACACTGAAGCTTTCTTT.

The genes are TRBV6-6 and TRBJ2-5, with a tentative D call TRBD2 (6 bases). The germline gives CDR1 MNHNY, CDR2 SVGAGI (reference sequence). There are 15 residues in the CDR3. The V end was cut by 0 bases, the J end by 5 bases, with 13 bases between. The CDR3: CASSYSPGGRETQYF. In nucleotides, the CDR3 is TGTGCCAGCAGTTACTCCCCGGGTGGGAGGGAGACCCAGTACTTC.

CDR3 DNA sequence: TGTGCCAGCAGAAGGACTAGGACAGAGACCCAGTACTTC. As protein: CASRRTRTETQYF. The rearrangement uses TRBV6-5 and TRBJ2-5, with 7 bases fitting TRBD2. This CDR3 region has 13 residues. CDR1 MNHEY and CDR2 SVGAGI come from the germline V gene. V was pared by 6 bases and J by 4 bases, with 5 bases of the junction left unmatched.

Sample share makes this clonotype medium-sized. This chain uses TRBV6-5 with TRBJ2-1; 11 bases map to TRBD2. The trim removed 5 bases at V and 0 bases at J, leaving 12 bases unmatched. Looked up from germline, CDR1 is MNHEY and CDR2 is SVGAGI. This CDR3 is built from 19 residues. The CDR3 DNA follows: TGTGCCAGCAGTCCCCTAGCGGGGGGTCTAACGAGCTCCTACAATGAGCAGTTCTTC. Its protein is CASSPLAGGLTSSYNEQFF.